This T cell receptor (beta chain) derives from a study of technical replicates of blood from a few donors. The protocol was immunoSEQ multiplex PCR, while the TCRdb copy is restricted to in-frame clones and leaves out a portion. The sample includes over 70,000 clones, about 96% of them seen just once. Trimming stripped 4 bases from V and 9 bases from J, with 21 bases between. The CDR3 is made up of 15 amino acids. Germline CDR1 reads MDHEN; CDR2 reads SYDVKM. This TCR was sampled from a human donor in good health. Material for sequencing was T cells isolated from PBMCs. The rearrangement links TRBV28 to TRBJ1-2; D unresolved. Here the CDR3 reads CASSSLLSIEMSYTF. CDR3 in DNA: TGTGCCAGCAGTTCCCTCTTGTCAATCGAGATGAGCTACACCTTC.